The 22 T cell receptor beta chains listed next were all sequenced from one sample in a study of hypomethylating agent response in myelodysplastic syndrome (dated by TCRdb to the early 2020s). The library was produced with the immunoSEQ multiplex PCR assay. The clones in this table, taken by TCRdb from immuneACCESS, are in-frame only. Not every clone is retained; where verified, under half of the shortfall comes from an unresolved V gene, and the cause of the rest is unknown. Here the sample has about 1,300 clones; under 90% occur a single time. The ten largest clones represent roughly 15% of the sample. Source: bone marrow, taken before or after starting hypomethylating agent treatment for myelodysplastic syndrome (not recorded which). These receptors originate from a human donor with myelodysplastic syndrome.

This clone was counted a few times. The V call is TRBV19, the J call TRBJ2-1, with D possibly being TRBD2 (6 bases). V was trimmed by 5 bases and J by 7 bases, leaving 15 bases between them. This CDR3 comprises 14 residues. The germline V gene has CDR1 LNHDA and CDR2 SQIVND (reference sequence). The CDR3 is CASSGGALRNEQFF. In nucleotides, the CDR3 is TGTGCCAGTAGTGGCGGGGCCCTTAGGAATGAGCAGTTCTTC.

V gene TRBV9 combines with J gene TRBJ1-2, with D possibly TRBD1 on 5 matching bases. The CDR3 is 15 residues long. Trimming removed 0 bases at V and 4 bases at J, with 13 bases between. The V gene's germline CDR1 is SGDLS and CDR2 YYNGEE. The CDR3 DNA reads TGTGCCAGCAGCGTAGGATATCAGGGAGGCTATGGCTACACCTTC. Its protein product is CASSVGYQGGYGYTF.

This clone has only a few counts. The chain uses TRBV7-2 and TRBJ2-1; TRBD2 agrees at 9 bases. The CDR3 length is 22 residues. V lost 0 bases and J lost 0; bases outside the gene matches: 18. From germline, CDR1 is SGHTA and CDR2 FQGNSA. In nucleotides, the CDR3 is TGTGCCAGCAGCTTAGCGATGGGGGCTAGCGGGACCCCCCTAGTCTCCTACAATGAGCAGTTCTTC. Translating gives CASSLAMGASGTPLVSYNEQFF.

This chain connects TRBV27 to TRBJ1-2; no reliable D call. The V gene's germline CDR1 is MNHEY and CDR2 SMNVEV (reference sequence). CDR3 length: 13 amino acids. V lost 3 bases, J lost 3 bases, and 8 bases lay in between. CDR3 DNA sequence: TGTGCCAGCAGTTTTCCAAGAGACTATGGCTACACCTTC. The encoded protein is CASSFPRDYGYTF.

This chain joins TRBV28 and TRBJ2-2, with a weak D call TRBD1 (6 bases). From germline, CDR1 is MDHEN and CDR2 SYDVKM. The CDR3 sequence is 20 residues long. V dropped 7 bases and J dropped 0 bases, with 27 bases sitting between them. The CDR3 DNA reads as TGTGCCAGCACTGAACTGACAGGACCGAAGAAATTCACGAACACCGGGGAGCTGTTTTTT. Translation: CASTELTGPKKFTNTGELFF.

The chain has TRBV6-5 and TRBJ1-1, with D possibly being TRBD1 (5 bases). Trimming removed 5 bases at V and 2 bases at J, with 12 bases between. The CDR3 is 14 amino acids. The germline gives CDR1 MNHEY, CDR2 SVGAGI. Written as DNA, the CDR3 is TGTGCCAGCAGTAAAGGGACTCGAAACACTGAAGCTTTCTTT. Amino acids: CASSKGTRNTEAFF.

The chain carries TRBV2 and TRBJ2-1; D is uncertain. Trimming removed 4 bases at V and 4 bases at J, with 8 bases between. This CDR3 region has 13 residues. CDR1 and CDR2 (germline): SNHLY, FYNNEI. This CDR3 is CASSVRSYNEQFF. CDR3 in DNA: TGTGCCAGCAGTGTTCGGAGTTACAATGAGCAGTTCTTC.

In this sample, this clone turned up a few times. This chain links TRBV5-6 with TRBJ1-6; 7 positions agree with TRBD1. After removal of 3 bases from V and 10 bases from J, the junction contained 10 bases not matched to a gene. Germline V gene sequence: CDR1 SGHDT, CDR2 YYEEEE. There are 15 residues in the CDR3. CDR3 nucleotides: TGTGCCAGCAGCTCGGGGACAGCCAGTTTCTCACCCCTCCACTTT. Translating gives CASSSGTASFSPLHF. Full variable domain (remainder filled in from reference TRBV5-6 and TRBJ1-6): DAGVTQSPTHLIKTRGQQVTLRCSPKSGHDTVSWYQQALGQGPQFIFQYYEEEERQRGNFPDRFSGHQFPNYSSELNVNALLLGDSALYLCASSSGTASFSPLHFGNGTRLTVT.

This clone was seen just once. The chain links TRBV18 to TRBJ2-5, with D unclear. The CDR3 length is 14 residues. With 6 bases removed from V and 0 bases from J, the gap between germline ends came to 11 bases. Germline lookup yields CDR1 KGHSH and CDR2 LQKENI. In DNA form, the CDR3 reads TGTGCCAGCTCGGCAACTCCGTACCAAGAGACCCAGTACTTC. This codes for CASSATPYQETQYF.

V usage is TRBV6-1 and J usage is TRBJ1-1; 8 nucleotides align to TRBD1. Losses at the gene ends were 4 bases for V and 5 bases for J; bases not matched to a gene: 9. There are 15 residues in the CDR3. Germline-derived CDR1 and CDR2 are MNHNS and SASEGT. The CDR3 DNA reads as TGTGCCAGCAGTGTCGGACAGGGCTTTCGGACTGAAGCTTTCTTT. Translated, it gives CASSVGQGFRTEAFF.

The rearrangement joins TRBV7-9 to TRBJ2-7, with 13 bases lining up with TRBD2. Germline assignment: CDR1 SEHNR and CDR2 FQNEAQ (reference sequence). J was trimmed by 2 bases and V by 5 bases; bases with no gene match: 6. This CDR3 comprises 16 residues. In nucleotides, the CDR3 is TGTGCCAGCAGCCCAAAAACTAGCGGGAGGGCCTACGAGCAGTACTTC. Translated: CASSPKTSGRAYEQYF. Complete variable domain (other parts from reference TRBV7-9 and TRBJ2-7): DTGVSQNPRHKITKRGQNVTFRCDPISEHNRLYWYRQTLGQGPEFLTYFQNEAQLEKSRLLSDRFSAERPKGSFSTLEIQRTEQGDSAMYLCASSPKTSGRAYEQYFGPGTRLTVT.

As to this clone: One junction end disagrees with the germline gene, perhaps due to a read error. This chain connects TRBV7-7 to TRBJ2-5; 11 nucleotides match TRBD2. The CDR3 is 14 residues long. Germline V gene sequence: CDR1 SSHAT, CDR2 FNYEAQ (reference sequence). The CDR3 here is CASSLGLAGETQYF. DNA of the CDR3: TGTGCTAGCAGCTTAGGACTAGCGGGAGAGACCCAGTACTTC.

By frequency in the sample, this clone is hyperexpanded. The chain links TRBV27 to TRBJ2-2; no reliable D call. V lost 4 bases and J lost 4, with 4 bases in between. There are 12 residues in the CDR3. The germline gives CDR1 MNHEY, CDR2 SMNVEV (reference sequence). For the CDR3, the DNA is TGTGCCAGCAGTTGGTCCACCGGGGAGCTGTTTTTT. Its protein is CASSWSTGELFF.

This sequence joins TRBV28 and TRBJ1-2; 9 bases are a match to TRBD1. The CDR3 has 15 amino acids. Germline V CDR1 and CDR2: MDHEN, SYDVKM. V gave up 8 bases and J gave up 4 bases; unmatched junction bases: 11. The CDR3 bases are TGTGCCAGCGGAGGACAGGGGACATCCCTCTATGGCTACACCTTC. It yields the protein CASGGQGTSLYGYTF.

The rearrangement uses TRBV7-2 and TRBJ2-3; 12 bases fit TRBD2. J lost 2 bases, V lost 5 bases, and 5 bases had no gene match. The CDR3 runs to 16 residues. CDR1 is SGHTA and CDR2 is FQGNSA in the germline V gene. CDR3 in amino acids: CASSTRLAGATDTQYF. CDR3 DNA: TGTGCCAGCAGCACAAGACTAGCGGGAGCCACAGATACGCAGTATTTT.

J is TRBJ2-1 and V is TRBV5-5; 12 bases align to TRBD2. There are 17 residues in the CDR3. V shed 4 bases, J shed 1 base, and the junction held 6 bases outside the gene matches. Germline V gene lookup returns CDR1 SGHKS and CDR2 YYEKEE (reference sequence). In nucleotides, the CDR3 is TGTGCCAGCAGCGTCAGACTAGCGGGAGCGTCCTACAATGAGCAGTTCTTC. Translated: CASSVRLAGASYNEQFF.

The rearrangement joins TRBV4-1 to TRBJ1-5, with TRBD1 matching over 8 bases. Germline assignment: CDR1 MGHRA and CDR2 YSYEKL. The CDR3 totals 14 residues. Germline trimming cut 4 bases from V and 2 bases from J; bases unmatched to any gene: 1. For the CDR3, the DNA is TGCGCCAGCAGCCCGACAGGGGGCAATCAGCCCCAGCATTTT. As protein: CASSPTGGNQPQHF.

This chain joins TRBV2 and TRBJ1-6; D call uncertain. This CDR3 has 12 residues. Germline CDR1 reads SNHLY; CDR2 reads FYNNEI. V lost 2 bases and J lost 14, with 10 bases in between. The CDR3, as DNA: TGTGCCAGCAGTGAACAGGTTGTAACCCTCCACTTT. Translating gives CASSEQVVTLHF.

This rearrangement joins TRBV5-1 to TRBJ2-7; 9 bases match TRBD1. Looked up from germline, CDR1 is SGHRS and CDR2 is YFSETQ. There are 15 residues in the CDR3. V gave up 3 bases and J gave up 1 base; unmatched junction bases: 5. The CDR3 nucleotides are TGCGCCAGCAGCTCGGGACAGGGAGGATCCTACGAGCAGTACTTC. Protein product: CASSSGQGGSYEQYF.

The gene calls are TRBV7-2 and TRBJ2-7; a possible D gene is TRBD1 (5 bases). V lost 2 bases and J 6 bases, leaving 8 bases between the germline ends. This CDR3 contains 12 residues. The germline V gene encodes CDR1 SGHTA and CDR2 FQGNSA. The CDR3 region has the DNA TGTGCCAGCAGCTTATCAGGGTTCGAGCAGTACTTC. Its translation is CASSLSGFEQYF.

The chain carries TRBV7-8 and TRBJ2-7, with 9 bases that match TRBD1. Looked up from germline, CDR1 is SGHVS and CDR2 is FQNEAQ. J was trimmed by 6 bases and V by 2 bases; bases with no gene match: 11. This CDR3 is built from 16 residues. CDR3 in amino acids: CASSLLRGQGSVEQYF. The CDR3 region has the DNA TGTGCCAGCAGCTTACTTAGAGGACAGGGGTCGGTCGAGCAGTACTTC. Supplemented by reference TRBV7-8 and TRBJ2-7, the full variable domain reads GAGVSQSPRYKVAKRGQDVALRCDPISGHVSLFWYQQALGQGPEFLTYFQNEAQLDKSGLPSDRFFAERPEGSVSTLKIQRTQQEDSAVYLCASSLLRGQGSVEQYFGPGTRLTVT.

This clone turned up a few times. The chain employs TRBV2 and TRBJ1-6, with 7 bases aligning to TRBD1. The germline V gene encodes CDR1 SNHLY and CDR2 FYNNEI. The CDR3 totals 14 residues. Germline trimming cut 7 bases from V and 9 bases from J; bases unmatched to any gene: 9. CDR3 nucleotides: TGTGCCAGCACCGGGACAGATGGTAGTTCACCCCTCCACTTT. Translating gives CASTGTDGSSPLHF.